One and the same sample provided the 14 T cell receptor beta chains below, sequenced in a study of cytomegalovirus exposure and HLA in healthy donors. Both 60 Vbeta primers and 13 Jbeta primers went into the PCR. TCRdb's table, derived via immunoSEQ multiplex PCR, lists solely in-frame clones and lacks some. The sample lists 80,000 to 95,000 clones, approximately 86% occurring once. Sequenced: PBMCs. These receptors all come from a man between 25 and 39 years old in good health and CMV-seropositive.

This sequence joins TRBV6-6 and TRBJ2-1; D possibly corresponds to TRBD1 (5 bases). V shed 0 bases and J shed 8 bases, with 17 bases lying between them. CDR1 is MNHNY, CDR2 SVGAGI, per germline (reference sequence). The CDR3 sequence is 16 residues long. The CDR3 is CASSYSISSPQDEQFF. CDR3 DNA sequence: TGTGCCAGCAGTTACTCGATTTCATCCCCACAGGATGAGCAGTTCTTC.

This chain joins TRBV30 and TRBJ2-1; TRBD2 matches 12 bases. Germline V gene data show CDR1 as GTSNPN and CDR2 as SVGIG (reference sequence). Trimming at V came to 3 bases and at J to 9 bases, leaving 6 bases not matched to a gene. There are 14 residues in the CDR3. Here the CDR3 DNA reads TGTGCCTGGAGCCTAGCGGGAGGGCCGTTTGAGCAGTTCTTC. This gives the protein CAWSLAGGPFEQFF.

The chain joins TRBV7-9 to TRBJ1-2; a possible D gene is TRBD1 (6 bases). The CDR3 consists of 13 residues. The germline V gene encodes CDR1 SEHNR and CDR2 FQNEAQ (reference sequence). The V and J ends lost 5 bases and 4 bases respectively, with 11 bases between them. CDR3 DNA: TGTGCCAGCAGCCCCGTGGGGGCCTATGGCTACACCTTC. Translating it yields CASSPVGAYGYTF.

This chain connects TRBV7-8 to TRBJ2-1; TRBD2 agrees at 10 bases. V dropped 5 bases and J dropped 5; count of bases not matched to a gene: 12. The CDR3 runs 17 residues. The germline V gene encodes CDR1 SGHVS and CDR2 FQNEAQ. This CDR3 is CASSDVPSAGGHNEQFF. The CDR3 coding sequence is TGTGCCAGCAGCGACGTACCTTCAGCGGGAGGGCACAATGAGCAGTTCTTC.

The CDR3 DNA follows: TGTGCCAGCAGCGCTAACCCCCGTCGGGGCGGGATTGGAACCGGGGAGCTGTTTTTT. Translation: CASSANPRRGGIGTGELFF. This sequence joins TRBV9 and TRBJ2-2; a possible D gene is TRBD2 (6 bases). In germline, CDR1 is SGDLS, CDR2 YYNGEE. The CDR3 has 19 amino acids. The V and J ends lost 3 bases and 5 bases respectively, with 26 bases between them.

The rearrangement links TRBV14 to TRBJ2-1, with D tentatively TRBD2 (6 bases). The CDR3 spans 12 residues. V shed 4 bases and J shed 10 bases, with 11 bases lying between them. Germline V gene data show CDR1 as SGHDN and CDR2 as FVKESK. The chain's CDR3 is CASSPRGTEQFF. As DNA, the CDR3 is TGTGCCAGCAGCCCGCGGGGAACAGAGCAGTTCTTC.

The chain combines TRBV9 with TRBJ1-5; the D gene is possibly TRBD1 (5 bases). Germline CDR1 and CDR2: SGDLS and YYNGEE. Trimming left V 3 bases short and J 2 bases short, with 15 bases between. CDR3 size: 16 residues. The CDR3 nucleotides read TGTGCCAGCAGCGCGGGGGAAAGGGCGGGCAATCAGCCCCAGCATTTT. This translates into CASSAGERAGNQPQHF.

The chain employs TRBV23-1 and TRBJ2-5; 7 bases match TRBD1. The J call may be mistaken, given a closer DNA end match to TRBJ2-7. TRBV23-1 is an ORF, and what it does is uncertain. The CDR3 length is 17 residues. The CDR3 coding sequence is TGCGCCAGCAGTGCCGCGGAATTTTGGGGACAGCTCTACGAGCAGTACTTC. It translates to CASSAAEFWGQLYEQYF.

Only one count was recorded for this clone. V and J are TRBV30 and TRBJ1-6, with 7 bases identical to TRBD1. The CDR3 runs 13 residues. Trimming at V came to 0 bases and at J to 10 bases, leaving 3 bases not matched to a gene. Germline CDR1 is GTSNPN and CDR2 is SVGIG (reference sequence). CDR3 nucleotide sequence: TGTGCCTGGAGTGTTACAGGGGACTCACCCCTCCACTTT. As protein: CAWSVTGDSPLHF.

The rearrangement links TRBV9 to TRBJ2-5; TRBD1 aligns across 9 bases. Germline V gives CDR1 SGDLS, CDR2 YYNGEE. The CDR3 spans 15 residues. J was trimmed by 1 base and V by 2 bases; bases with no gene match: 3. The CDR3 protein is CASSVAGQGQETQYF. CDR3 bases: TGTGCCAGCAGCGTGGCGGGACAGGGCCAAGAGACCCAGTACTTC.

The genes are TRBV28 and TRBJ1-2, with a possible D match to TRBD1 (6 bases). Germline V gives CDR1 MDHEN, CDR2 SYDVKM. This CDR3 has 14 amino acids. V dropped 4 bases and J dropped 4 bases, with 13 bases sitting between them. CDR3 nucleotides: TGTGCCAGCAGTTCCCGGACAGACCCCTATGGCTACACCTTC. Translating gives CASSSRTDPYGYTF.

V and J are TRBV11-1 and TRBJ2-3, with a possible D match to TRBD2 (5 bases). Germline V gene sequence: CDR1 SGHAT, CDR2 FQDESV (reference sequence). V lost 6 bases, J lost 2 bases, and 9 bases lay in between. The CDR3 spans 13 residues. The CDR3 sequence is CASRFGITDTQYF. For the CDR3, the DNA is TGTGCCAGCAGGTTCGGGATCACAGATACGCAGTATTTT.

V gene TRBV5-1 combines with J gene TRBJ1-5, with D unclear. With 0 bases removed from V and 1 base from J, the gap between germline ends came to 5 bases. Germline CDR1 is SGHRS and CDR2 is YFSETQ. The CDR3 sequence is 14 residues long. The CDR3 region has the DNA TGCGCCAGCAGCTTGGGCGAGAGCAATCAGCCCCAGCATTTT. It encodes CASSLGESNQPQHF.

This chain joins TRBV2 and TRBJ1-4; no definite D call. The CDR3 spans 14 residues. Germline CDR1 is SNHLY and CDR2 is FYNNEI. Deletions cut 6 bases from V and 11 bases from J, with 19 bases between. This chain's CDR3 is CASRPRDGTEKLFF. For the CDR3, the DNA is TGTGCCAGCAGGCCGCGGGATGGTACGGAGAAACTGTTTTTT.